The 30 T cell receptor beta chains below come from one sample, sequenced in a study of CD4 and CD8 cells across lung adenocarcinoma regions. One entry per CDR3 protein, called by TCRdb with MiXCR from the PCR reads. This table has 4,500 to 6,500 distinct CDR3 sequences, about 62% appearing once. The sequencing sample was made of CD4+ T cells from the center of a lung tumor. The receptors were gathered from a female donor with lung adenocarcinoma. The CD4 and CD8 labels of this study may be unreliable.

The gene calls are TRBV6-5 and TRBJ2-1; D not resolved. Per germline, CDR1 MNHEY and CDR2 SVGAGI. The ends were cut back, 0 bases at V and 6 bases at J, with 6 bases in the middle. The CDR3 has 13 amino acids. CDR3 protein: CASSYSRGNEQFF. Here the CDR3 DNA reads TGTGCCAGCAGTTACTCGAGAGGCAATGAGCAGTTCTTC.

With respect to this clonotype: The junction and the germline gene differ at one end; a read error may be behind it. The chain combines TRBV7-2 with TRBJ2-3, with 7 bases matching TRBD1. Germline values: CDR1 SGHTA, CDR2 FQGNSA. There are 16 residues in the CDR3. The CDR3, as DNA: TGTGCCAGCAGGGGCCGAGGGGGCGGAGACAAAGAGACGCAGTATTTC. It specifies CASRGRGGGDKETQYF.

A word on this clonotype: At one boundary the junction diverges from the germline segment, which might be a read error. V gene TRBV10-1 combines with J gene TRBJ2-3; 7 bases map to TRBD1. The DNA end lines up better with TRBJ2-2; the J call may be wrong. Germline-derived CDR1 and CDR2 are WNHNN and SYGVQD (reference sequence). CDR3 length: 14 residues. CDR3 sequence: CASSRVMSTGALFF. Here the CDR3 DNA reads TGCGCCAGCAGCAGGGTAATGAGCACAGGGGCGCTGTTTTTT.

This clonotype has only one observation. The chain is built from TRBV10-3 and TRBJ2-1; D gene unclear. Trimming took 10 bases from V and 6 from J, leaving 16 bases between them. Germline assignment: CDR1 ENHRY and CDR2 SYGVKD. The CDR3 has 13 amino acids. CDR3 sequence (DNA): TGTGCCAACACCCCGTGGTCCCCCAATGAGCAGTTCTTC. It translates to CANTPWSPNEQFF.

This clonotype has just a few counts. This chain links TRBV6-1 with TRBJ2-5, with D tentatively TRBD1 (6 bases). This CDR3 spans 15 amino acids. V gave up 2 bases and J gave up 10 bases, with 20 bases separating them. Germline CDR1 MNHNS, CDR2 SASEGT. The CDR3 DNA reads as TGTGCCAGCAGTGAATATGTTGGACAGCGAGGAGGCCAGTACTTC. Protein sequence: CASSEYVGQRGGQYF.

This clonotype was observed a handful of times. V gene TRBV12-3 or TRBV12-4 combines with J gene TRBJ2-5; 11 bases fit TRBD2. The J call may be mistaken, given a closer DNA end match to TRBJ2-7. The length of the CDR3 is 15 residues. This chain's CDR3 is CASRPLAGGPVEQYF. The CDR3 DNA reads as TGTGCCAGCAGACCTTTAGCGGGAGGGCCGGTCGAGCAGTACTTC.

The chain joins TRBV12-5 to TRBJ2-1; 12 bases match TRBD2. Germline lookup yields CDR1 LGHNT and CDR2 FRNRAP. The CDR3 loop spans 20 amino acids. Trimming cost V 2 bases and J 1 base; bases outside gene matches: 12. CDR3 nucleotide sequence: TGTGCTAGTGGTTTGCCTAAAGGGCTAGCGGGGGGGGATTCCTACAATGAGCAGTTCTTC. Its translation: CASGLPKGLAGGDSYNEQFF.

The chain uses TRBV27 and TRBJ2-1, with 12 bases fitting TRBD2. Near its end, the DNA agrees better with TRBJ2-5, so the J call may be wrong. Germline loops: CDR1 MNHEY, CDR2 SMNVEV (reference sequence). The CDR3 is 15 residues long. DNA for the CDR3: TGTGCCAGCAGTGAGACTAGCGGGAGATATGAGACCCAGTACTTC. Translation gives CASSETSGRYETQYF.

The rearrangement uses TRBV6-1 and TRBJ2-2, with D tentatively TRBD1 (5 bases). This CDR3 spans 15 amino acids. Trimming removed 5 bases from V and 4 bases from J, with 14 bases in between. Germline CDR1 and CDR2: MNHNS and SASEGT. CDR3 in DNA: TGTGCCAGCAGTCGATGGGGCAGTGGCACCGGGGAGCTGTTTTTT. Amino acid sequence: CASSRWGSGTGELFF.

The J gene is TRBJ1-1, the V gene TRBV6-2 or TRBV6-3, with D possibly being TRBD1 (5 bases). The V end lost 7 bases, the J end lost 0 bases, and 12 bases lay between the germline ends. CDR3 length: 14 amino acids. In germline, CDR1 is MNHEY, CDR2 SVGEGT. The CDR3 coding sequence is TGTGCCAGCACGTTCAGGGTGCTGAACACTGAAGCTTTCTTT. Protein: CASTFRVLNTEAFF.

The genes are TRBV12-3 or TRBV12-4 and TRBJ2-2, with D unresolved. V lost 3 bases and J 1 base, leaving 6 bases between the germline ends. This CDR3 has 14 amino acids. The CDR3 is CASSFSQNTGELFF. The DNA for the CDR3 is TGTGCCAGCAGTTTTAGCCAGAACACCGGGGAGCTGTTTTTT.

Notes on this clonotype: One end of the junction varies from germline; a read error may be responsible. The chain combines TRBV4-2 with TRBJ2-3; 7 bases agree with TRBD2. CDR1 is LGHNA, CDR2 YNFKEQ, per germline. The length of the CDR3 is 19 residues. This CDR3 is CASSQGEASGALDTDTQYF. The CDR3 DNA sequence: TGTGCCAGCAGCCAAGGGGAGGCGAGCGGGGCCCTGGACACAGATACGCAGTATTTC.

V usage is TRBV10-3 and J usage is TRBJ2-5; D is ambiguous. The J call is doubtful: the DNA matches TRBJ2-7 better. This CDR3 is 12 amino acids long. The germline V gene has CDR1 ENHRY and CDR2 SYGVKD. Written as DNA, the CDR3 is TGTGCCACGAATGGCGCCTCCTACGAGCAGTACTTC. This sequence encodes CATNGASYEQYF.

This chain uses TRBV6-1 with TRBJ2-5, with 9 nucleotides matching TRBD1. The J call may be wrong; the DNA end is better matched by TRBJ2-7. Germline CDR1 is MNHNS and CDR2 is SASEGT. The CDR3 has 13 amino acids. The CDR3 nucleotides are TGTGCCAGCAGAGGGACAGGGTTGTCCGAGCAGTACTTC. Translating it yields CASRGTGLSEQYF.

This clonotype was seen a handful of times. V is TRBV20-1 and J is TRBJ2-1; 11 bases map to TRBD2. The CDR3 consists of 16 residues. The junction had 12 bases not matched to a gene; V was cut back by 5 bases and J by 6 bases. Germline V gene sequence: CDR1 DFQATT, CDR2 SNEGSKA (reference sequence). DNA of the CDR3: TGCAGTGCTGAGTCCCCACTAGCGGGAGTGTTCAATGAGCAGTTCTTC. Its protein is CSAESPLAGVFNEQFF.

CDR3 residues: CASSYGLLAGGRQETQYF. The DNA for the CDR3 is TGTGCCAGCAGTTACGGGCTACTAGCGGGAGGCCGCCAAGAGACCCAGTACTTC. This rearrangement joins TRBV6-5 to TRBJ2-5; 12 nucleotides match TRBD2. V was clipped by 2 bases and J by 1 base; unmatched bases: 8. This CDR3 comprises 18 residues. Germline loops: CDR1 MNHEY, CDR2 SVGAGI.

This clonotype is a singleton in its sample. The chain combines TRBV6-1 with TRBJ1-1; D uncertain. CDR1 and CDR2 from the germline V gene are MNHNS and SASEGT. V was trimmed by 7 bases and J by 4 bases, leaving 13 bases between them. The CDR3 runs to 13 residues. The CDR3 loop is CASIDVGSTEAFF. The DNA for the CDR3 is TGTGCCAGCATCGACGTCGGGAGCACTGAAGCTTTCTTT.

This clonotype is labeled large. The CDR3 sequence: CASSPQGPQETQYF. The CDR3 DNA reads as TGTGCCAGCAGTCCCCAGGGGCCTCAAGAGACCCAGTACTTC. The chain has TRBV6-1 and TRBJ2-5, with D maybe TRBD1 (6 bases). The CDR3 is 14 amino acids. Germline CDR1 and CDR2: MNHNS and SASEGT. The V end lost 5 bases, the J end lost 2 bases, and 12 bases lay between the germline ends.

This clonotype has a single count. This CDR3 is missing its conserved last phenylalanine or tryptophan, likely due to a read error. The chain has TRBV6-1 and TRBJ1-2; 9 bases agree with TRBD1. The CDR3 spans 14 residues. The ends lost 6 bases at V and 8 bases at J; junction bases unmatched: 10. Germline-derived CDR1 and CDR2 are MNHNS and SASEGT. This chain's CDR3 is CASRAGTGIHGYTS. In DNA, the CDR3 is TGTGCCAGCAGAGCCGGGACAGGGATACACGGCTACACCTCC.

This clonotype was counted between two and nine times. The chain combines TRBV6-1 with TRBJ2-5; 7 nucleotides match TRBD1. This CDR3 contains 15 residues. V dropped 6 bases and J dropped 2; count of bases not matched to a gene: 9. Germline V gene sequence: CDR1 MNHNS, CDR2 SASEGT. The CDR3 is CASRRDRVGQETQYF. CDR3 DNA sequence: TGTGCCAGCAGACGAGACAGGGTGGGGCAAGAGACCCAGTACTTC.

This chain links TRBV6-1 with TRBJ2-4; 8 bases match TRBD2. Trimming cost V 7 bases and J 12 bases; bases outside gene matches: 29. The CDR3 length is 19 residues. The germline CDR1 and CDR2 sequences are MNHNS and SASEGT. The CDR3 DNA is TGTGCCAGCACCCGGAGTATGGGACTAGGGGGAGGTGACAAAGACACTCAGTACTTC. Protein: CASTRSMGLGGGDKDTQYF.

In DNA form, the CDR3 reads TGTGCCAGCAGGAGGCCATCATCGGGGACTGAAGCTTTCTTT. Translated, it gives CASRRPSSGTEAFF. The gene calls are TRBV6-1 and TRBJ1-1, with D hard to call. CDR1 and CDR2 (germline): MNHNS, SASEGT. The CDR3 contains 14 residues. V was pared by 6 bases and J by 5 bases, with 16 bases between.

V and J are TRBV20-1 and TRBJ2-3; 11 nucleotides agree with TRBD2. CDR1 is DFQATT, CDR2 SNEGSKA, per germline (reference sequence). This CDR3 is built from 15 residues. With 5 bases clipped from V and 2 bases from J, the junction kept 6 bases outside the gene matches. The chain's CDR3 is CSALQTSGATDTQYF. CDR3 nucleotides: TGCAGTGCTTTACAGACTAGCGGGGCCACAGATACGCAGTATTTT.

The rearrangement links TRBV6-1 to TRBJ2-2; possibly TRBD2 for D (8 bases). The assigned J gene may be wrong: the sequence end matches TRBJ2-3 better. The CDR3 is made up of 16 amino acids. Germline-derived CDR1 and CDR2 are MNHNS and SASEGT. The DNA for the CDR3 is TGTGCCAGCAGTGGAAAAGCGGGAGCAGTTACAGGGGAGCAGTATTTT. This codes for CASSGKAGAVTGEQYF.

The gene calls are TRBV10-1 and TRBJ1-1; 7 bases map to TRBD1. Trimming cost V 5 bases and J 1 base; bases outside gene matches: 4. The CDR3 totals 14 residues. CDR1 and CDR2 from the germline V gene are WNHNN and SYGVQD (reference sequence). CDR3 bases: TGCGCCAGCAGTACAGGGGCCTGGAACACTGAAGCTTTCTTT. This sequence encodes CASSTGAWNTEAFF.

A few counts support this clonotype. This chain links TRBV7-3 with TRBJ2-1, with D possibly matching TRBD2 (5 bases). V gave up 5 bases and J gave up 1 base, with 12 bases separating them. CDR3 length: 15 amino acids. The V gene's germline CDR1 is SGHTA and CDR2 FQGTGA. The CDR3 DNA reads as TGTGCCAGCAGCCCTAGCTTAGGGTCCTACAATGAGCAGTTCTTC. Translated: CASSPSLGSYNEQFF.

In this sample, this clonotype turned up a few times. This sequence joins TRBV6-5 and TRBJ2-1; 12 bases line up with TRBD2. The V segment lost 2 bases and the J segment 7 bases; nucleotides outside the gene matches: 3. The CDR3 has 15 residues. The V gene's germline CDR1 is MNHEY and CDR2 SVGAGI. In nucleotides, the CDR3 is TGTGCCAGCAGTTACGATACTAGCGGGAGGAATGAGCAGTTCTTC. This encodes CASSYDTSGRNEQFF.

CDR3 protein: CASNRGNTEAFF. The CDR3 coding sequence is TGTGCCAGCAACAGGGGGAACACTGAAGCTTTCTTT. The rearrangement links TRBV6-1 to TRBJ1-1; 7 positions agree with TRBD1. V lost 7 bases to trimming and J lost 1 base; unmatched junction nucleotides: 0. Per germline, CDR1 MNHNS and CDR2 SASEGT. The CDR3 extends over 12 amino acids.

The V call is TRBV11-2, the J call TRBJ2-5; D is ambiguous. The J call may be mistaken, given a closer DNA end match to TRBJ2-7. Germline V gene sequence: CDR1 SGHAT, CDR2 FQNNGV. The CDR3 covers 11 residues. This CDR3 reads CASSLRYEQYF. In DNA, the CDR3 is TGTGCCAGCAGCTTAAGATACGAGCAGTACTTC.

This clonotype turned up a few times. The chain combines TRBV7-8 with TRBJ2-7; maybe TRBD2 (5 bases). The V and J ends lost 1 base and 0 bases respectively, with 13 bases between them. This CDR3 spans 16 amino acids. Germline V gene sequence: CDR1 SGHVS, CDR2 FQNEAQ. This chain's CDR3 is CASSLVGGGSSYEQYF. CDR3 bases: TGTGCCAGCAGCTTAGTGGGCGGAGGCAGCTCCTACGAGCAGTACTTC.